The rows below give T cell receptor beta chains drawn from one sample of a study of cytomegalovirus exposure and HLA in healthy donors. Profiled with immunoSEQ multiplex PCR; TCRdb holds only in-frame clones, not every one. The sample carries roughly 200,000 clones, 75% to 80% recorded once. The sequenced sample consisted of PBMCs. Source of these receptors: a female donor in good health and CMV-seronegative. Each CDR3 is given with its conserved first and last residue. The order of the fields is clone size, D gene, J gene, V gene, CDR3 protein, CDR3 DNA. D genes are given only for firm matches. Expanded clones are given a class, and other clones once, few, many or no size at all.

clone_size: NA; d_call: TRBD1; j_call: TRBJ2-6; v_call: TRBV6-1; cdr3_aa: CASSEVWTGGNRKPGANVLTF; cdr3_nt: TGTGCCAGCAGTGAAGTTTGGACAGGGGGCAACCGTAAACCTGGGGCCAACGTCCTGACTTTC
clone_size: NA; d_call: TRBD1; j_call: TRBJ2-2; v_call: TRBV18; cdr3_aa: CASSEYRGRRTGELFF; cdr3_nt: TGTGCCAGCTCGGAGTACAGGGGAAGGCGCACCGGGGAGCTGTTTTTT
clone_size: NA; d_call: NA; j_call: TRBJ2-7; v_call: TRBV11-2; cdr3_aa: CASSLVEQGPYEQYF; cdr3_nt: TGTGCCAGCAGCTTAGTGGAGCAGGGTCCCTACGAGCAGTACTTC
clone_size: NA; d_call: TRBD2; j_call: TRBJ2-7; v_call: TRBV27; cdr3_aa: CASSLSGTSGSYEQYF; cdr3_nt: TGTGCCAGCAGTTTATCCGGGACTAGCGGCTCCTACGAGCAGTACTTC
clone_size: NA; d_call: TRBD2; j_call: TRBJ2-3; v_call: TRBV2; cdr3_aa: CASSVHLTSGGAPDTQYF; cdr3_nt: TGTGCCAGCAGTGTGCACCTGACTAGCGGGGGGGCCCCAGATACGCAGTATTTT
clone_size: NA; d_call: NA; j_call: TRBJ2-3; v_call: TRBV28; cdr3_aa: CASIGLYGTDTQYF; cdr3_nt: TGTGCCAGCATCGGACTCTACGGCACAGATACGCAGTATTTT
clone_size: once; d_call: TRBD1; j_call: TRBJ2-4; v_call: TRBV2; cdr3_aa: CASTGGTGGIQYF; cdr3_nt: TGTGCCAGTACCGGGGGGACAGGGGGTATTCAGTACTTC
clone_size: NA; d_call: NA; j_call: TRBJ2-7; v_call: TRBV19; cdr3_aa: CASTPQGLPYEQYF; cdr3_nt: TGTGCCAGTACCCCACAGGGTCTTCCCTACGAGCAGTACTTC
clone_size: once; d_call: NA; j_call: TRBJ1-2; v_call: TRBV5-6; cdr3_aa: CASSFSGPIPYGYTF; cdr3_nt: TGTGCCAGCAGCTTTTCGGGTCCCATTCCCTATGGCTACACCTTC
clone_size: NA; d_call: NA; j_call: TRBJ2-1; v_call: TRBV20-1; cdr3_aa: CSAHTYNEQFF; cdr3_nt: TGCAGTGCCCACACCTACAATGAGCAGTTCTTC
clone_size: NA; d_call: NA; j_call: TRBJ1-1; v_call: TRBV2; cdr3_aa: CASSGSSWTEAFF; cdr3_nt: TGTGCCAGCAGTGGCAGTTCTTGGACTGAAGCTTTCTTT
clone_size: NA; d_call: NA; j_call: TRBJ2-7; v_call: TRBV27; cdr3_aa: CASNSGGSDYEQYF; cdr3_nt: TGTGCCAGCAACTCCGGAGGGAGTGACTACGAGCAGTACTTC
clone_size: NA; d_call: TRBD1; j_call: TRBJ2-6; v_call: TRBV5-1; cdr3_aa: CASSSPRQGFSGANVLTF; cdr3_nt: TGCGCCAGCAGCTCGCCTCGACAGGGATTCTCTGGGGCCAACGTCCTGACTTTC
clone_size: NA; d_call: NA; j_call: TRBJ1-2; v_call: TRBV13; cdr3_aa: CASSLQGNYGYTF; cdr3_nt: TGTGCCAGCAGCTTACAGGGTAACTATGGCTACACCTTC
clone_size: NA; d_call: TRBD1; j_call: TRBJ1-4; v_call: TRBV5-1; cdr3_aa: CASSFTDRANEKLFF; cdr3_nt: TGCGCCAGCAGCTTTACCGACAGGGCGAATGAAAAACTGTTTTTT
clone_size: NA; d_call: TRBD1; j_call: TRBJ2-1; v_call: TRBV4-2; cdr3_aa: CASSLGGTGLYNEQFF; cdr3_nt: TGTGCCAGCAGCCTGGGCGGGACAGGGCTGTACAATGAGCAGTTCTTC
clone_size: few; d_call: NA; j_call: TRBJ1-1; v_call: TRBV6-6; cdr3_aa: CASSRTRDTEAFF; cdr3_nt: TGTGCCAGCAGCCGGACAAGGGACACTGAAGCTTTCTTT
clone_size: NA; d_call: TRBD1; j_call: TRBJ2-3; v_call: TRBV28; cdr3_aa: CASGTGRMVDTQYF; cdr3_nt: TGTGCCAGTGGGACAGGGAGGATGGTAGATACGCAGTATTTT
clone_size: NA; d_call: TRBD1; j_call: TRBJ2-7; v_call: TRBV20-1; cdr3_aa: CSAPTPGQEYF; cdr3_nt: TGCAGTGCGCCAACCCCGGGACAGGAGTACTTC
clone_size: NA; d_call: NA; j_call: TRBJ1-6; v_call: TRBV12-1; cdr3_aa: CASSPDRSSYNSPLHF; cdr3_nt: TGTGCCAGCAGCCCCGACAGGAGCTCCTATAATTCACCCCTCCACTTT
clone_size: NA; d_call: NA; j_call: TRBJ1-5; v_call: TRBV12-5; cdr3_aa: CASRGENSNQPQHF; cdr3_nt: TGTGCTAGTCGGGGGGAAAATAGCAATCAGCCCCAGCATTTT
clone_size: once; d_call: NA; j_call: TRBJ1-5; v_call: TRBV2; cdr3_aa: CASRPQGYSNQPQHF; cdr3_nt: TGTGCCAGCAGACCCCAGGGGTATAGCAATCAGCCCCAGCATTTT
clone_size: few; d_call: NA; j_call: TRBJ1-1; v_call: TRBV7-9; cdr3_aa: CASRTGDNPNTEAFF; cdr3_nt: TGTGCCAGCAGGACCGGGGACAATCCGAACACTGAAGCTTTCTTT
clone_size: NA; d_call: TRBD2; j_call: TRBJ2-1; v_call: TRBV14; cdr3_aa: CASSHTNWLAGTYNEQFF; cdr3_nt: TGTGCCAGCAGCCATACCAACTGGCTAGCGGGAACCTACAATGAGCAGTTCTTC
clone_size: NA; d_call: NA; j_call: TRBJ2-3; v_call: TRBV21-1; cdr3_aa: CASSKECGAFRRTDTQYF; cdr3_nt: TGTGCCAGCAGCAAAGAGTGTGGGGCTTTCCGTCGCACAGATACGCAGTATTTT
clone_size: medium-sized; d_call: NA; j_call: TRBJ1-5; v_call: TRBV28; cdr3_aa: CASSRGYQPQHF; cdr3_nt: TGTGCCAGCAGTAGGGGTTATCAGCCCCAGCATTTT
clone_size: NA; d_call: TRBD1; j_call: TRBJ1-5; v_call: TRBV10-3; cdr3_aa: CAISSGTDSNQPQHF; cdr3_nt: TGTGCCATCAGCTCCGGGACAGATAGCAATCAGCCCCAGCATTTT
clone_size: NA; d_call: TRBD1; j_call: TRBJ2-2; v_call: TRBV7-9; cdr3_aa: CASSIRQGIPGELFF; cdr3_nt: TGTGCCAGCAGCATAAGACAGGGGATCCCCGGGGAGCTGTTTTTT
clone_size: NA; d_call: NA; j_call: TRBJ2-7; v_call: TRBV6-1; cdr3_aa: CASSESRGGEQYF; cdr3_nt: TGTGCCAGCAGTGAATCTAGGGGTGGCGAGCAGTACTTC
clone_size: NA; d_call: TRBD2; j_call: TRBJ2-5; v_call: TRBV5-1; cdr3_aa: CASSLAGEGETQYF; cdr3_nt: TGCGCCAGCAGCTTGGCGGGGGAGGGAGAGACCCAGTACTTC
clone_size: NA; d_call: NA; j_call: TRBJ2-7; v_call: TRBV29-1; cdr3_aa: CSVVQDSYEQYF; cdr3_nt: TGCAGCGTTGTACAGGATTCCTACGAGCAGTACTTC
clone_size: many; d_call: NA; j_call: TRBJ2-4; v_call: TRBV6-1; cdr3_aa: CASSELGRGDIQYF; cdr3_nt: TGTGCCAGCAGTGAACTGGGCAGGGGAGACATTCAGTACTTC
clone_size: few; d_call: NA; j_call: TRBJ2-1; v_call: TRBV28; cdr3_aa: CATESSYNEQFF; cdr3_nt: TGTGCCACCGAGAGCTCCTACAATGAGCAGTTCTTC
clone_size: few; d_call: NA; j_call: TRBJ1-4; v_call: TRBV23-1; cdr3_aa: CASPYPPGGYREKLFF; cdr3_nt: TGCGCCAGCCCTTATCCGCCGGGGGGCTACAGAGAAAAACTGTTTTTT
clone_size: few; d_call: TRBD2; j_call: TRBJ2-2; v_call: TRBV6-7; cdr3_aa: CASSWRLAGALRTGELFF; cdr3_nt: TGTGCCAGCAGTTGGAGACTAGCGGGAGCCCTGAGGACCGGGGAGCTGTTTTTT
clone_size: once; d_call: NA; j_call: TRBJ1-6; v_call: TRBV18; cdr3_aa: CASSHLGARSPLHF; cdr3_nt: TGTGCCAGCTCACATCTGGGGGCTCGATCACCCCTCCACTTT
clone_size: NA; d_call: NA; j_call: TRBJ2-3; v_call: TRBV5-4; cdr3_aa: CASSSGRLNTQYF; cdr3_nt: TGTGCCAGCAGCTCAGGGAGGTTGAATACGCAGTATTTT
clone_size: once; d_call: NA; j_call: TRBJ1-1; v_call: TRBV6-1; cdr3_aa: CASRGRQLLEAFF; cdr3_nt: TGTGCCAGCAGGGGCAGACAGCTACTTGAAGCTTTCTTT
clone_size: NA; d_call: NA; j_call: TRBJ1-2; v_call: TRBV11-3; cdr3_aa: CASSLVARGGYIF; cdr3_nt: TGTGCCAGCAGCTTAGTGGCCAGAGGTGGCTACATCTTC
clone_size: NA; d_call: TRBD2; j_call: TRBJ2-3; v_call: TRBV19; cdr3_aa: CASSVTGTRRTDTQYF; cdr3_nt: TGTGCCAGTAGTGTGACCGGGACTAGACGCACAGATACGCAGTATTTT